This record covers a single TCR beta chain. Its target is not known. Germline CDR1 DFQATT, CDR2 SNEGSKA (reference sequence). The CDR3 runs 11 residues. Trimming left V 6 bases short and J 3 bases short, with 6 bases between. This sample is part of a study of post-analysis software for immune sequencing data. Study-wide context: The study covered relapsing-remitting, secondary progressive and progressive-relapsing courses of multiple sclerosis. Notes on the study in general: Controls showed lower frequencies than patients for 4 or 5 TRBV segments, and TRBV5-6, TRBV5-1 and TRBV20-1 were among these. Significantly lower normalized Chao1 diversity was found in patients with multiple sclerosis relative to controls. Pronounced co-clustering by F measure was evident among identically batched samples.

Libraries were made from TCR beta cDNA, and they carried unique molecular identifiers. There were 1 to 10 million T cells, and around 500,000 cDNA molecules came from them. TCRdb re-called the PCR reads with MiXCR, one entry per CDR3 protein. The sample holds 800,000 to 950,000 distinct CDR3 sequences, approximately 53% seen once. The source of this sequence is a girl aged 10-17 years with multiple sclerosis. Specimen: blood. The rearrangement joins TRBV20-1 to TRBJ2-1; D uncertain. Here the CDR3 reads CSADNYNEQFF. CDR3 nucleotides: TGCAGTGCAGACAACTACAATGAGCAGTTCTTC.